A selection of T cell receptor beta chains follows, all from one sample in a study of beta chain features in type 1 diabetes. Generated by immunoSEQ multiplex PCR, the TCRdb table keeps only in-frame clones and is missing some. The sample includes 240,000 or so clones, 20% of them seen just once. The specimen was naive CD4+ T cells from blood. The receptors here all came from a woman in her thirties or forties with type 1 diabetes. Each CDR3 is given with its conserved first and last residue. The D gene is left open where the match is weak. For some rows the clone size is stated as once, few or many, or as a class when expanded; others skip it.

length: 17
size: few
J: TRBJ2-2
V: TRBV4-3
D: TRBD2
CDR3: CASSPSGEGLIPGELFF
DNA: TGCGCCAGCAGCCCGTCTGGGGAGGGCCTAATACCCGGGGAGCTGTTTTTT

length: 16
size: -
J: TRBJ2-1
V: TRBV2
D: TRBD2
CDR3: CATSLNLAGGGNEQFF
DNA: TGTGCCACCTCTCTCAATCTAGCGGGAGGGGGGAATGAGCAGTTCTTC

length: 13
size: few
J: TRBJ1-2
V: TRBV14
D: -
CDR3: CASSPGPGRGYTF
DNA: TGTGCCAGCAGCCCAGGTCCTGGAAGGGGCTACACCTTC

length: 17
size: -
J: TRBJ2-6
V: TRBV7-2
D: -
CDR3: CASSFLDRPSGANVLTF
DNA: TGTGCCAGCAGCTTCCTGGACAGACCCTCTGGGGCCAACGTCCTGACTTTC

length: 17
size: few
J: TRBJ2-2
V: TRBV4-3
D: TRBD1
CDR3: CASSQPFGQGSTGELFF
DNA: TGCGCCAGCAGCCAACCGTTCGGACAGGGGAGCACCGGGGAGCTGTTTTTT

length: 14
size: few
J: TRBJ2-7
V: TRBV7-2
D: -
CDR3: CASSRMAGTYEQYF
DNA: TGTGCCAGCAGCCGAATGGCAGGCACCTACGAGCAGTACTTC

length: 11
size: few
J: TRBJ2-4
V: TRBV21-1
D: -
CDR3: CASNRRNIQYF
DNA: TGTGCCAGCAACAGGCGAAACATTCAGTACTTC

length: 14
size: -
J: TRBJ2-2
V: TRBV19
D: -
CDR3: CASTITGLIGELFF
DNA: TGTGCCAGTACCATCACAGGGTTGATCGGGGAGCTGTTTTTT

length: 16
size: -
J: TRBJ2-1
V: TRBV4-2
D: TRBD2
CDR3: CASSRSAGLAPNEQFF
DNA: TGTGCCAGCAGCCGTTCAGCGGGACTAGCGCCTAATGAGCAGTTCTTC

length: 14
size: few
J: TRBJ1-1
V: TRBV30
D: TRBD1
CDR3: CAWSGGTGDREAFF
DNA: TGTGCCTGGAGTGGAGGGACAGGGGACCGTGAAGCTTTCTTT

length: 14
size: -
J: TRBJ1-1
V: TRBV9
D: -
CDR3: CASSPRVTNTEAFF
DNA: TGTGCCAGCAGTCCACGGGTGACGAACACTGAAGCTTTCTTT

length: 16
size: few
J: TRBJ2-1
V: TRBV9
D: TRBD2
CDR3: CASSGVGTSGRGEQFF
DNA: TGTGCCAGCAGCGGAGTAGGGACTAGCGGGAGGGGTGAGCAGTTCTTC

length: 13
size: few
J: TRBJ1-1
V: TRBV5-1
D: -
CDR3: CASSFRGGTEAFF
DNA: TGCGCCAGCAGCTTCCGAGGGGGCACTGAAGCTTTCTTT

length: 13
size: few
J: TRBJ2-2
V: TRBV15
D: -
CDR3: CATSPTGPGELFF
DNA: TGTGCCACCAGCCCTACAGGGCCCGGGGAGCTGTTTTTT

length: 13
size: few
J: TRBJ2-1
V: TRBV7-2
D: TRBD2
CDR3: CASSITSGGEQFF
DNA: TGTGCCAGCAGCATCACTAGCGGGGGTGAGCAGTTCTTC

length: 13
size: -
J: TRBJ1-1
V: TRBV29-1
D: -
CDR3: CSVRTGMNTEAFF
DNA: TGCAGCGTCCGTACAGGGATGAACACTGAAGCTTTCTTT

length: 14
size: few
J: TRBJ2-1
V: TRBV9
D: -
CDR3: CASSVGGGNNEQFF
DNA: TGTGCCAGCAGCGTAGGGGGCGGAAACAATGAGCAGTTCTTC

length: 14
size: few
J: TRBJ1-2
V: TRBV11-3
D: -
CDR3: CASSVDNSRYGYTF
DNA: TGTGCCAGCAGCGTCGACAATTCTCGCTATGGCTACACCTTC

length: 15
size: few
J: TRBJ2-1
V: TRBV5-4
D: TRBD1
CDR3: CASRKTGVEVGEQFF
DNA: TGTGCCAGCAGAAAGACAGGGGTAGAGGTAGGTGAGCAGTTCTTC

length: 13
size: -
J: TRBJ2-7
V: TRBV30
D: -
CDR3: CAWTPWSSYEQYF
DNA: TGTGCCTGGACCCCGTGGAGCTCCTACGAGCAGTACTTC

length: 17
size: -
J: TRBJ2-3
V: TRBV9
D: -
CDR3: CASSPSVGRQYTDTQYF
DNA: TGTGCCAGCAGCCCCTCGGTTGGACGACAGTACACAGATACGCAGTATTTT

length: 14
size: few
J: TRBJ2-2
V: TRBV13
D: -
CDR3: CASNRGSNTGELFF
DNA: TGTGCCAGCAATCGGGGTTCGAACACCGGGGAGCTGTTTTTT

length: 14
size: -
J: TRBJ2-7
V: TRBV28
D: -
CDR3: CASSLQAGPYEQYF
DNA: TGTGCCAGCAGTTTGCAGGCAGGGCCCTACGAGCAGTACTTC

length: 16
size: -
J: TRBJ2-7
V: TRBV28
D: -
CDR3: CASSPNGGPSSYEQYF
DNA: TGTGCCAGCAGTCCAAACGGAGGTCCGAGCTCCTACGAGCAGTACTTC

length: 15
size: few
J: TRBJ2-3
V: TRBV9
D: -
CDR3: CASSVEGREADTQYF
DNA: TGTGCCAGCAGCGTAGAGGGCAGGGAGGCAGATACGCAGTATTTT

length: 16
size: -
J: TRBJ2-1
V: TRBV12-5
D: -
CDR3: CASGLGGRGYVDEQFF
DNA: TGTGCTAGTGGTTTGGGAGGCAGGGGTTATGTCGATGAGCAGTTCTTC

length: 12
size: -
J: TRBJ1-2
V: TRBV30
D: -
CDR3: CAWKRPFYGYTF
DNA: TGTGCCTGGAAGCGCCCTTTCTATGGCTACACCTTC

length: 13
size: few
J: TRBJ1-1
V: TRBV5-4
D: TRBD1
CDR3: CASSSRDRAEAFF
DNA: TGTGCCAGCAGCAGCCGGGACAGGGCTGAAGCTTTCTTT

length: 14
size: few
J: TRBJ2-7
V: TRBV25-1
D: TRBD2
CDR3: CASSLHGRAYEQYF
DNA: TGTGCCAGCAGCCTCCACGGGAGGGCCTACGAGCAGTACTTC

length: 13
size: -
J: TRBJ1-1
V: TRBV13
D: TRBD1
CDR3: CASSLQGDTEAFF
DNA: TGTGCCAGCAGCTTACAGGGGGACACTGAAGCTTTCTTT

length: 13
size: few
J: TRBJ2-7
V: TRBV18
D: -
CDR3: CASSPKDRTEQYF
DNA: TGTGCCAGCTCACCGAAAGACAGAACCGAGCAGTACTTC

length: 12
size: -
J: TRBJ2-7
V: TRBV14
D: -
CDR3: CASSHRSYEQYF
DNA: TGTGCCAGCAGCCACCGTTCCTACGAGCAGTACTTC

length: 15
size: -
J: TRBJ1-2
V: TRBV6-5
D: -
CDR3: CASSYKAGTDRGYTF
DNA: TGTGCCAGCAGTTACAAAGCCGGGACTGATAGAGGCTACACCTTC

length: 15
size: few
J: TRBJ1-1
V: TRBV15
D: -
CDR3: CATSREPSGNTEAFF
DNA: TGTGCCACCAGCAGAGAGCCTTCGGGGAACACTGAAGCTTTCTTT

length: 15
size: few
J: TRBJ2-7
V: TRBV9
D: -
CDR3: CASSVSGTPSYEQYF
DNA: TGTGCCAGCAGCGTCTCAGGAACACCCTCCTACGAGCAGTACTTC

length: 11
size: few
J: TRBJ1-2
V: TRBV20-1
D: TRBD1
CDR3: CSGDRDYGYTF
DNA: TGCAGCGGGGACAGGGACTATGGCTACACCTTC

length: 17
size: -
J: TRBJ1-6
V: TRBV25-1
D: TRBD1
CDR3: CASSGYKTGVYNSPLHF
DNA: TGTGCCAGCAGTGGCTATAAGACAGGGGTCTATAATTCACCCCTCCACTTT

length: 15
size: few
J: TRBJ2-5
V: TRBV4-1
D: -
CDR3: CASSPQSGIQETQYF
DNA: TGCGCCAGCAGCCCCCAGTCGGGGATCCAAGAGACCCAGTACTTC

length: 14
size: -
J: TRBJ1-1
V: TRBV4-3
D: -
CDR3: CASSQEGPNTEAFF
DNA: TGCGCCAGCAGCCAAGAGGGCCCGAACACTGAAGCTTTCTTT

length: 14
size: few
J: TRBJ1-2
V: TRBV30
D: TRBD1
CDR3: CAWSSRQGGYGYTF
DNA: TGTGCCTGGAGCTCGCGACAGGGTGGCTATGGCTACACCTTC

length: 16
size: -
J: TRBJ2-1
V: TRBV4-2
D: TRBD2
CDR3: CASSQAGAGGYNEQFF
DNA: TGTGCCAGCAGCCAAGCCGGGGCGGGGGGTTACAATGAGCAGTTCTTC

length: 15
size: -
J: TRBJ1-2
V: TRBV4-3
D: -
CDR3: CASSQTGYDLDGYTF
DNA: TGCGCCAGCAGCCAGACAGGATATGACTTAGATGGCTACACCTTC

length: 16
size: few
J: TRBJ1-3
V: TRBV5-6
D: -
CDR3: CASSLAPRTVGNTIYF
DNA: TGTGCCAGCAGCTTGGCCCCCCGGACAGTTGGAAACACCATATATTTT

length: 15
size: -
J: TRBJ1-2
V: TRBV7-2
D: -
CDR3: CASSPPGQRGYGYTF
DNA: TGTGCCAGCAGCCCCCCGGGACAAAGGGGCTATGGCTACACCTTC

length: 13
size: few
J: TRBJ2-7
V: TRBV19
D: -
CDR3: CASSYGTAYEQYF
DNA: TGTGCCAGTAGTTACGGGACTGCCTACGAGCAGTACTTC

length: 14
size: -
J: TRBJ2-5
V: TRBV5-4
D: -
CDR3: CASSPTGIEETQYF
DNA: TGTGCCAGCAGCCCTACAGGAATCGAGGAGACCCAGTACTTC